This TCR beta chain was obtained from a study of blood T cell repertoires in COVID-19. Study background: Whether acute or convalescent, the COVID-19 samples came from the United States, Italy and Spain. From T cells, B-cell-depleted T cells, or PBMCs came the material, which was cDNA or gDNA.

The CDR3 is made up of 17 amino acids. The V end lost 2 bases, the J end lost 6 bases, and 20 bases lay between the germline ends. Germline CDR1 SGHTA, CDR2 FQGNSA. As handled by the study authors: The authors estimated nucleated cell counts from reference gene primer amplification. Method: immunoSEQ multiplex PCR; TCRdb's copy keeps in-frame clones and lacks some. The V and J calls and clone size were taken over from that table, and D and trimming were inferred from the DNA. This table has tens of thousands of clones, over 65% appearing once. The sample taken for sequencing was peripheral blood. This chain connects TRBV7-2 to TRBJ2-1; D might be TRBD2 (7 bases). The receptor was isolated from a man aged 50-60 years with active or convalescent COVID-19. The CDR3 loop is CASSLSRIRGGVNEQFF. As DNA, the CDR3 is TGTGCCAGCAGCTTAAGCCGGATTAGGGGGGGAGTCAATGAGCAGTTCTTC.